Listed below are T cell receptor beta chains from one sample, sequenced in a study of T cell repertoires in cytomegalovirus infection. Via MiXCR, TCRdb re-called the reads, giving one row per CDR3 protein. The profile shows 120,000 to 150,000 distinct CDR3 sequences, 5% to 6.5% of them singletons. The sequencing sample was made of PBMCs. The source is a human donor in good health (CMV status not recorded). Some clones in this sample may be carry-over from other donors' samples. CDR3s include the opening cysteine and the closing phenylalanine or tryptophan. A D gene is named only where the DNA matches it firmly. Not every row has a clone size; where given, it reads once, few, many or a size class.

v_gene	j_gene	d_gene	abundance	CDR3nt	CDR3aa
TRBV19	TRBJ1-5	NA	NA	TGTGCCAGTAGTATCCAGGGCCATTATAGCAATCAGCCCCAGCATTTT	CASSIQGHYSNQPQHF
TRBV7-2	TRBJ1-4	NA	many	TGTGCCAGCAGGCGGACCCTCTCTAATGAAAAACTGTTTTTT	CASRRTLSNEKLFF
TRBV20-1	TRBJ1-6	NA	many	TGCAGTGCTAGTGGGGGCTCCTATAATTCACCCCTCCACTTT	CSASGGSYNSPLHF
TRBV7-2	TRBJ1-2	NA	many	TGTGCCAGCAGCTTATTAATGGGGGCCGATGGCTACACCTTC	CASSLLMGADGYTF
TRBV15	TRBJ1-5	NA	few	TGTGCCACCAGTCGCGACAGGTCTAGCAATCAGCCCCAGCATTTT	CATSRDRSSNQPQHF
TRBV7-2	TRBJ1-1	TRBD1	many	TGTGCCAGCCTAATCCGGGACAGGAACACTGAAGCTTTCTTT	CASLIRDRNTEAFF
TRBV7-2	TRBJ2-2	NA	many	TGTGCCAGCAGCTTTTACCAACGCGGGGAGCTGTTTTTT	CASSFYQRGELFF
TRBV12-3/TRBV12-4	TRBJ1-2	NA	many	TGTGCCAGCAGCCTTGACAGTGACCTGGGCTACACCTTC	CASSLDSDLGYTF
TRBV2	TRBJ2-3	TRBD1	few	TGTGCCAGCAGTGTGACAGGGGGGACAGATACGCAGTATTTT	CASSVTGGTDTQYF
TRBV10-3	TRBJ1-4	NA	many	TGTGCCATCAGTGAGTCCACAGGGCAGGTCGATGAAAAACTGTTTTTT	CAISESTGQVDEKLFF
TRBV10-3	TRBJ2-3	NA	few	TGTGCCATCAGTGGGACAGGGAGGGAAGATACGCAGTATTTT	CAISGTGREDTQYF
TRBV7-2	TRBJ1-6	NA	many	TGTGCCAGCAGCAGGAGACGCGCAGAAGCTTACAATTCACCCCTCCACTTT	CASSRRRAEAYNSPLHF
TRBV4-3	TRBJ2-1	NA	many	TGCGCCAGCAGCCAATTTTCGGGGAACCCCTACAATGAGCAGTTCTTC	CASSQFSGNPYNEQFF
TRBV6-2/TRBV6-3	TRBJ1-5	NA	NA	TGTGCCAGCGAAGACGCCCGCAATCAGCCCCAGCATTTT	CASEDARNQPQHF
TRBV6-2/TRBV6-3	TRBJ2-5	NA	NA	TGTGCCAGCAGCGGGGCCGACATCCAAGAGACCCAGTACTTC	CASSGADIQETQYF
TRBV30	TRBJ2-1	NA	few	TGTGCCTGGAGTTGGGGAGACAATGAGCAGTTCTTC	CAWSWGDNEQFF
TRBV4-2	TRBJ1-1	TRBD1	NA	TGTGCCAGCACCCAAGATCGGCTACAGGGGGCGACTGAAGCTTTCTTT	CASTQDRLQGATEAFF
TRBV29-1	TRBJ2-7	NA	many	TGCAGCGTTCCCGGTTCGGGGGGCCACGAGCAGTACTTC	CSVPGSGGHEQYF
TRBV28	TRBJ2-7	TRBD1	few	TGTGCCAGCAGCCCTTCAGACAGGGTCTACGAGCAGTACTTC	CASSPSDRVYEQYF
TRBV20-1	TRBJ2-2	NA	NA	TGCAGTGCTATCGGACTGACGAACACCGGGGAGCTGTTTTTT	CSAIGLTNTGELFF
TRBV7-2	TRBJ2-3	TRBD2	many	TGTGCCAGCAGCTTAGCCCCCTTGCGGGGGGGATTCACAGATACGCAGTATTTT	CASSLAPLRGGFTDTQYF
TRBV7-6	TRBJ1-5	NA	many	TGTGCCAGCAGCTTAGTGAACAGCCATAACGTCGATCAGCCCCAGCATTTT	CASSLVNSHNVDQPQHF
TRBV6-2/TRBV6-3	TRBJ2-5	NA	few	TGTGCCAGCTGCGGGCCGGCGAGAGAGACCCAGTACTTC	CASCGPARETQYF
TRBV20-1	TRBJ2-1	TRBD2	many	TGCAGTGCTAGGGGGCCTAGCGGGGACCTCGGGGGAGAGCAGTTCTTC	CSARGPSGDLGGEQFF
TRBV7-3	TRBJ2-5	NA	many	TGTGCCAGCAGCCCACGCGGGGCCCAAGAGACCCAGTACTTC	CASSPRGAQETQYF
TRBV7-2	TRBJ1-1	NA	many	TGTGCCAGCAGCTCCCAGAGGTACACTGAAGCTTTCTTT	CASSSQRYTEAFF
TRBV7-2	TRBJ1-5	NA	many	TGTGCCAGCAGCTTAGTTTCGGGGGGTAGGGGCAATCAGCCCCAGCATTTT	CASSLVSGGRGNQPQHF
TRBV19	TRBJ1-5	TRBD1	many	TGTGCCAGTATCGGTAGACAGGGTCCCTATAGCAATCAGCCCCAGCATTTT	CASIGRQGPYSNQPQHF
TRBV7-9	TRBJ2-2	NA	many	TGTGCCAGCAAGATGTCGCCAAACACCGGGGAGCTGTTTTTT	CASKMSPNTGELFF
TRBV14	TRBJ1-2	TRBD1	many	TGTGCCAGCAGCCCCGGACAGGGCCCCTATGGCTACACCTTC	CASSPGQGPYGYTF
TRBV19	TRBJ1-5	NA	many	TGTGCCAGTAGTATAGGCCCGGCTAGCAATCAGCCCCAGCATTTT	CASSIGPASNQPQHF
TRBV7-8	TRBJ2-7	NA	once	TGTGCCAGCAGCTTAACGGACGGCTCCTACGTGCAGTACTTC	CASSLTDGSYVQYF
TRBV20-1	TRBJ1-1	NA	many	TGCAGTGCTAGAGTGGGGAGCACTGAAGCTTTCTTT	CSARVGSTEAFF
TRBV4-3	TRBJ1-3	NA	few	TGCGCCAGCAGCCAAGATGCCAGGGCCCTCTCTGGAAACACCATATATTTT	CASSQDARALSGNTIYF
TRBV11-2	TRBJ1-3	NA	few	TGTGCCAGCAGCTCTGCCGGGGGTATCTCTGGAAACACCATATATTTT	CASSSAGGISGNTIYF
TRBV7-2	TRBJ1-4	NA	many	TGTGCCAGCAGTGGGTATACTAATGAAAAACTGTTTTTT	CASSGYTNEKLFF
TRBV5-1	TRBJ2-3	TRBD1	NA	TGCGCCAGCAGCCCCTCCAGGGGGAGCACAGATACGCAGTATTTT	CASSPSRGSTDTQYF